The 2 T cell receptor beta chains below were found in one sample sequenced in a study of response to subunit inactivated influenza vaccine. MiXCR, run by TCRdb on the RT-PCR reads, gives a single entry per CDR3 protein. The table has under 200,000 distinct CDR3 sequences, 9.5% to 13% seen once. The sequencing used non-naive T cells sorted from PBMCs, collected roughly 48 days after vaccination. Every receptor here comes from a man aged 50-59 years who received an inactivated influenza vaccine.

This clonotype has only a few counts. The chain uses TRBV4-2 and TRBJ2-5; the D call may be TRBD1 or TRBD2 (7 bases each). The germline CDR1 and CDR2 sequences are LGHNA and YNFKEQ. V was trimmed by 0 bases and J by 5 bases, leaving 16 bases between them. The CDR3 is 16 residues long. This CDR3 is CASSQEAGGASETQYF. As DNA, the CDR3 is TGTGCCAGCAGCCAAGAGGCAGGGGGGGCTTCGGAGACCCAGTACTTC.

In this sample, this clonotype turned up many times. The J gene is TRBJ2-7, the V gene TRBV6-2 or TRBV6-3, with 8 bases identical to TRBD2. Per the germline V gene, CDR1 is MNHEY and CDR2 is SVGEGT. This CDR3 contains 18 residues. Trimming took 5 bases from V and 7 from J; bases not matched to a gene: 22. The CDR3 loop reads CASSPGLLKLAAPLEQYF. CDR3 DNA: TGTGCCAGCAGTCCCGGCCTCCTGAAACTAGCGGCCCCACTTGAGCAGTACTTC.